These T cell receptor beta chains were read from a single sample in a study of shared clonotypes between healthy human individuals. Data came from immunoSEQ multiplex PCR; TCRdb stores just in-frame clones and leaves some out. In the table there are fewer than 400,000 clones, 74% of which are singletons. Source material: memory CD4+ T cells sorted from blood. All receptors derive from a man aged 30 to 39 in good health. CDR3s include the opening cysteine and the closing phenylalanine or tryptophan. D genes are given only for firm matches. Only some rows state a clone size, as once, few, many or a class for expanded clones.

d_gene: .
v_gene: TRBV5-1
j_gene: TRBJ2-3
abundance: .
CDR3aa: CASSLRGVRTDTQYF
CDR3nt: TGCGCCAGCAGCTTGAGGGGGGTTCGAACAGATACGCAGTATTTT

d_gene: .
v_gene: TRBV7-2
j_gene: TRBJ2-2
abundance: .
CDR3aa: CASSQARGNTGELFF
CDR3nt: TGTGCCAGCAGCCAGGCACGAGGGAACACCGGGGAGCTGTTTTTT

d_gene: .
v_gene: TRBV9
j_gene: TRBJ2-2
abundance: .
CDR3aa: CASSVGGRSFTGELFF
CDR3nt: TGTGCCAGCAGCGTCGGTGGAAGGTCCTTCACCGGGGAGCTGTTTTTT

d_gene: .
v_gene: TRBV7-8
j_gene: TRBJ2-3
abundance: .
CDR3aa: CASSLLRADTQYF
CDR3nt: TGTGCCAGCAGCTTATTGAGGGCAGATACGCAGTATTTT

d_gene: .
v_gene: TRBV10-3
j_gene: TRBJ2-7
abundance: .
CDR3aa: CAISESAVDPYEQYF
CDR3nt: TGTGCCATCAGTGAGTCTGCAGTTGACCCCTACGAGCAGTACTTC

d_gene: .
v_gene: TRBV2
j_gene: TRBJ2-7
abundance: medium-sized
CDR3aa: CASSEQGMNSYEQYF
CDR3nt: TGTGCCAGCAGTGAACAGGGGATGAATTCCTACGAGCAGTACTTC

d_gene: .
v_gene: TRBV5-6
j_gene: TRBJ2-5
abundance: .
CDR3aa: CASSLGAGSMGETQYF
CDR3nt: TGTGCCAGCAGCTTGGGGGCCGGGTCTATGGGAGAGACCCAGTACTTC

d_gene: .
v_gene: TRBV11-2
j_gene: TRBJ2-1
abundance: .
CDR3aa: CASRRQTATYNEQFF
CDR3nt: TGTGCCAGCAGACGTCAGACAGCAACCTACAATGAGCAGTTCTTC

d_gene: .
v_gene: TRBV30
j_gene: TRBJ1-5
abundance: .
CDR3aa: CAWSVPGGSNQPQHF
CDR3nt: TGTGCCTGGAGTGTACCGGGTGGTAGCAATCAGCCCCAGCATTTT

d_gene: .
v_gene: TRBV20-1
j_gene: TRBJ2-7
abundance: .
CDR3aa: CSAKKGGEQYF
CDR3nt: TGCAGTGCTAAGAAGGGCGGCGAGCAGTACTTC

d_gene: .
v_gene: TRBV27
j_gene: TRBJ1-1
abundance: .
CDR3aa: CASKNRVNTEAFF
CDR3nt: TGTGCCAGCAAAAACAGGGTTAACACTGAAGCTTTCTTT

d_gene: TRBD2
v_gene: TRBV5-1
j_gene: TRBJ2-7
abundance: .
CDR3aa: CASSLYGTSGIAYEQYF
CDR3nt: TGCGCCAGCAGCTTGTATGGGACTAGCGGGATCGCCTACGAGCAGTACTTC

d_gene: TRBD2
v_gene: TRBV30
j_gene: TRBJ2-2
abundance: .
CDR3aa: CAWSVRNALAGVSGELFF
CDR3nt: TGTGCCTGGAGTGTAAGGAACGCGCTAGCGGGAGTGTCCGGGGAGCTGTTTTTT

d_gene: TRBD2
v_gene: TRBV10-3
j_gene: TRBJ2-1
abundance: .
CDR3aa: CAISESTSGRFDEQFF
CDR3nt: TGTGCCATCAGTGAGTCGACTAGCGGGAGGTTCGATGAGCAGTTCTTC

d_gene: TRBD1
v_gene: TRBV7-9
j_gene: TRBJ1-2
abundance: .
CDR3aa: CASSPGQGAYGYTF
CDR3nt: TGTGCCAGCAGTCCTGGACAGGGGGCGTATGGCTACACCTTC

d_gene: .
v_gene: TRBV2
j_gene: TRBJ2-7
abundance: many
CDR3aa: CASSDRWRHEQYF
CDR3nt: TGTGCCAGCAGTGATCGGTGGCGGCACGAGCAGTACTTC

d_gene: .
v_gene: TRBV20-1
j_gene: TRBJ1-2
abundance: .
CDR3aa: CRSYGYTF
CDR3nt: TGCAGGAGCTATGGCTACACCTTC

d_gene: TRBD2
v_gene: TRBV11-2
j_gene: TRBJ2-1
abundance: .
CDR3aa: CASSPSSRLAGSSYNEQFF
CDR3nt: TGTGCCAGCAGCCCCTCCTCTCGACTAGCGGGTAGCTCCTACAATGAGCAGTTCTTC

d_gene: TRBD1
v_gene: TRBV7-2
j_gene: TRBJ2-1
abundance: .
CDR3aa: CASSLSFDRAKNEQFF
CDR3nt: TGTGCCAGCAGCTTATCATTCGACAGGGCCAAGAATGAGCAGTTCTTC

d_gene: .
v_gene: TRBV19
j_gene: TRBJ1-5
abundance: .
CDR3aa: CASKAAVDQPQHF
CDR3nt: TGTGCCAGTAAGGCCGCGGTCGATCAGCCCCAGCATTTT

d_gene: .
v_gene: TRBV1
j_gene: TRBJ2-1
abundance: few
CDR3aa: CTSSQPGQGPYNEQFF
CDR3nt: TGCACCAGCAGCCAACCGGGACAGGGACCTTACAATGAGCAGTTCTTC

d_gene: .
v_gene: TRBV28
j_gene: TRBJ1-1
abundance: .
CDR3aa: CASSPNPAGFPEAFF
CDR3nt: TGTGCCAGCAGTCCTAACCCAGCGGGTTTCCCTGAAGCTTTCTTT

d_gene: .
v_gene: TRBV4-3
j_gene: TRBJ1-1
abundance: .
CDR3aa: CASSQERTGFTESGTEAFF
CDR3nt: TGCGCCAGCAGCCAAGAACGAACAGGATTTACGGAAAGTGGGACTGAAGCTTTCTTT

d_gene: .
v_gene: TRBV30
j_gene: TRBJ2-2
abundance: .
CDR3aa: CARRTGYTGELFF
CDR3nt: TGTGCCCGGAGAACAGGGTACACCGGGGAGCTGTTTTTT

d_gene: TRBD1
v_gene: TRBV19
j_gene: TRBJ1-1
abundance: few
CDR3aa: CASSKQGAWNTEAFF
CDR3nt: TGTGCCAGTAGTAAACAGGGGGCTTGGAACACTGAAGCTTTCTTT

d_gene: .
v_gene: TRBV10-1
j_gene: TRBJ2-7
abundance: .
CDR3aa: CASSDDGRGGEQYF
CDR3nt: TGCGCCAGCAGTGATGACGGGCGTGGTGGGGAGCAGTACTTC

d_gene: TRBD2
v_gene: TRBV7-8
j_gene: TRBJ2-7
abundance: .
CDR3aa: CASSGQGSSGSTYEQYF
CDR3nt: TGTGCCAGCAGCGGACAAGGTTCTAGCGGGAGTACCTACGAGCAGTACTTC

d_gene: .
v_gene: TRBV11-2
j_gene: TRBJ2-6
abundance: .
CDR3aa: CASSLDSSGANVLTF
CDR3nt: TGTGCCAGCAGCTTAGACAGCTCTGGGGCCAACGTCCTGACTTTC

d_gene: .
v_gene: TRBV11-2
j_gene: TRBJ2-1
abundance: .
CDR3aa: CASSRTVESPQFF
CDR3nt: TGTGCCAGCAGCCGTACCGTGGAGTCGCCGCAGTTCTTC

d_gene: .
v_gene: TRBV7-2
j_gene: TRBJ2-4
abundance: .
CDR3aa: CASSLGVTSSRDIQYF
CDR3nt: TGTGCCAGCAGCTTAGGGGTTACTTCATCTAGGGACATTCAGTACTTC

d_gene: .
v_gene: TRBV5-1
j_gene: TRBJ2-4
abundance: .
CDR3aa: CASSLEWTLAKNIQYF
CDR3nt: TGCGCCAGCAGCTTGGAGTGGACTTTAGCCAAAAACATTCAGTACTTC

d_gene: .
v_gene: TRBV11-3
j_gene: TRBJ2-1
abundance: many
CDR3aa: CASSSAVGSYNEQFF
CDR3nt: TGTGCCAGCAGCTCCGCCGTCGGCTCCTACAATGAGCAGTTCTTC

d_gene: .
v_gene: TRBV6-1
j_gene: TRBJ1-2
abundance: .
CDR3aa: CASSSDFIGGYTF
CDR3nt: TGTGCCAGCAGTTCCGACTTTATAGGAGGCTACACCTTC

d_gene: .
v_gene: TRBV6-5
j_gene: TRBJ2-2
abundance: .
CDR3aa: CASRTGSLGTGELFF
CDR3nt: TGTGCCAGCAGAACAGGGTCTCTAGGCACCGGGGAGCTGTTTTTT

d_gene: TRBD2
v_gene: TRBV5-4
j_gene: TRBJ2-1
abundance: once
CDR3aa: CASSLGGTSGRNEQFF
CDR3nt: TGTGCCAGCAGCTTGGGGGGGACTAGCGGGAGGAATGAGCAGTTCTTC

d_gene: TRBD1
v_gene: TRBV29-1
j_gene: TRBJ2-3
abundance: .
CDR3aa: CSVEDHGGQGWDTQYF
CDR3nt: TGCAGCGTTGAAGATCACGGGGGACAGGGCTGGGATACGCAGTATTTT

d_gene: TRBD1
v_gene: TRBV19
j_gene: TRBJ2-6
abundance: .
CDR3aa: CASRQGAISGANVLTF
CDR3nt: TGTGCCAGTAGACAGGGGGCCATCTCTGGGGCCAACGTCCTGACTTTC

d_gene: .
v_gene: TRBV6-1
j_gene: TRBJ1-1
abundance: .
CDR3aa: CASSEQGTAEAFF
CDR3nt: TGTGCCAGCAGTGAACAGGGTACCGCTGAAGCTTTCTTT

d_gene: .
v_gene: TRBV28
j_gene: TRBJ2-2
abundance: .
CDR3aa: CASSSRRDLTGELFF
CDR3nt: TGTGCCAGCAGTTCTCGTAGGGACCTCACCGGGGAGCTGTTTTTT

d_gene: .
v_gene: TRBV5-1
j_gene: TRBJ2-4
abundance: .
CDR3aa: CASSLKTPNGTQSLQYF
CDR3nt: TGCGCCAGCAGCTTGAAAACTCCAAACGGGACCCAAAGCCTTCAGTACTTC

d_gene: .
v_gene: TRBV7-8
j_gene: TRBJ2-5
abundance: .
CDR3aa: CASSHRRGRTEETQYF
CDR3nt: TGTGCCAGCAGCCACCGGCGCGGCCGGACAGAAGAGACCCAGTACTTC

d_gene: TRBD2
v_gene: TRBV10-1
j_gene: TRBJ2-3
abundance: .
CDR3aa: CASSTGLAGRTDTQYF
CDR3nt: TGCGCCAGCAGTACGGGACTAGCGGGACGGACAGATACGCAGTATTTT